What follows are 13 T cell receptor beta chains derived from one specimen sequenced in a study of blood T cell repertoires in COVID-19. Profiled with immunoSEQ multiplex PCR; TCRdb holds only in-frame clones, not every one. Of hundreds of thousands of clones in the sample, roughly 86% were seen once. Sequenced sample: peripheral blood. The receptors were gathered from a man between 65 and 80 years old with acute or convalescent COVID-19.

The chain links TRBV7-2 to TRBJ2-3; maybe TRBD2 (6 bases). The ends were cut back, 1 base at V and 0 bases at J, with 11 bases in the middle. The germline gives CDR1 SGHTA, CDR2 FQGNSA. CDR3 length: 16 residues. This CDR3 is CASSLELRGSTDTQYF. CDR3 bases: TGTGCCAGCAGCTTAGAGTTGCGGGGAAGCACAGATACGCAGTATTTT.

The genes are TRBV2 and TRBJ1-3; perhaps TRBD1 as D (6 bases). Germline V gene sequence: CDR1 SNHLY, CDR2 FYNNEI. The CDR3 is made up of 13 amino acids. Trimming shortened V by 7 bases and J by 4 bases, and 11 bases separated the two germline ends. DNA for the CDR3: TGTGCCAGCAAACAGGGTTCGGGAAACACCATATATTTT. Translated, it gives CASKQGSGNTIYF.

The CDR3 nucleotides are TGTGCCAGTAGTATAGGGCCAGGGACAGGGTTCGGTCAGCCCCAGCATTTT. Translating it yields CASSIGPGTGFGQPQHF. V is TRBV19 and J is TRBJ1-5; 9 nucleotides line up with TRBD1. This CDR3 is 17 amino acids long. Trimming cost V 1 base and J 6 bases; bases outside gene matches: 10. The germline CDR1 and CDR2 sequences are LNHDA and SQIVND (reference sequence).

The CDR3 DNA sequence: TGTGCCAGCAGCCCTTGGGACAGGGAAGAGGAGCAGCCCCAGCATTTT. Translated: CASSPWDREEEQPQHF. J is TRBJ1-5 and V is TRBV27; TRBD1 matches 9 bases. CDR3 size: 16 residues. The V gene end was trimmed by 6 bases and the J gene end by 7 bases; junction bases not matched to a gene: 13. Germline lookup yields CDR1 MNHEY and CDR2 SMNVEV (reference sequence).

This chain connects TRBV7-2 to TRBJ2-1, with D perhaps TRBD1 (6 bases). V was shortened by 4 bases and J by 7 bases, with 23 bases between the two germline ends. Germline values: CDR1 SGHTA, CDR2 FQGNSA. The CDR3 totals 17 residues. The CDR3 spells CASSSPPGQSKGNEQFF. The DNA of the CDR3 is TGTGCCAGCAGCTCACCCCCCGGACAGTCGAAGGGGAATGAGCAGTTCTTC.

This chain connects TRBV7-8 to TRBJ2-1, with TRBD2 identical over 7 bases. Trimming at V came to 5 bases and at J to 9 bases, leaving 4 bases not matched to a gene. The germline V gene encodes CDR1 SGHVS and CDR2 FQNEAQ. The CDR3 is 12 residues long. CDR3 sequence: CASSPGGGEQFF. As DNA, the CDR3 is TGTGCCAGCAGCCCAGGCGGGGGTGAGCAGTTCTTC.

This chain links TRBV30 with TRBJ1-2; D is undetermined. The CDR3 is 19 residues long. Trimming took 0 bases from V and 3 from J, leaving 26 bases between them. The V gene's germline CDR1 is GTSNPN and CDR2 SVGIG (reference sequence). The CDR3 region has the DNA TGTGCCTGGAGTGTACTTGGTTTATTCGGGGTGATGTTTGACTATGGCTACACCTTC. Protein sequence: CAWSVLGLFGVMFDYGYTF.

This chain connects TRBV27 to TRBJ2-3, with 7 bases lining up with TRBD2. The germline V gene has CDR1 MNHEY and CDR2 SMNVEV (reference sequence). J lost 0 bases, V lost 1 base, and 10 bases had no gene match. The CDR3 consists of 18 residues. The CDR3 nucleotides read TGTGCCAGCAGTTTATGGACTAGTGGGGGTCCCAGCACAGATACGCAGTATTTT. This encodes CASSLWTSGGPSTDTQYF.

V and J are TRBV28 and TRBJ1-1; 7 positions match TRBD1. The CDR3 has 13 amino acids. Germline loops: CDR1 MDHEN, CDR2 SYDVKM. V lost 6 bases to trimming and J lost 3 bases; unmatched junction nucleotides: 4. The DNA for the CDR3 is TGTGCCAGCAGCTCAACAGGGGACACTGAAGCTTTCTTT. This codes for CASSSTGDTEAFF.

The rearrangement uses TRBV11-2 and TRBJ1-1; no clear D gene. The CDR3 covers 15 residues. V shed 4 bases and J shed 4 bases, with 16 bases lying between them. CDR1 and CDR2 (germline): SGHAT, FQNNGV. The CDR3 sequence is CASSSGSGRSTEAFF. CDR3 DNA sequence: TGTGCCAGCAGCTCGGGGTCCGGGAGGAGCACTGAAGCTTTCTTT.

This rearrangement joins TRBV24-1 to TRBJ1-2, with TRBD1 matching 10 bases. This CDR3 is built from 15 residues. Germline lookup yields CDR1 KGHDR and CDR2 SFDVKD. The V and J ends lost 2 bases and 4 bases, in that order; junction bases with no gene match: 3. This chain's CDR3 is CATSDYRTGGYGYTF. CDR3 nucleotides: TGTGCCACCAGTGATTATCGGACAGGGGGCTATGGCTACACCTTC.

The rearrangement links TRBV5-6 to TRBJ2-2; tentatively, D is TRBD1 (5 bases). Germline CDR1 SGHDT, CDR2 YYEEEE. The V end was cut by 6 bases, the J end by 1 base, with 19 bases between. The CDR3 length is 17 residues. CDR3 sequence reads: CASTLAGSSGNTGELFF. CDR3 sequence (DNA): TGTGCCAGCACCCTGGCAGGGTCGTCGGGGAACACCGGGGAGCTGTTTTTT.

This chain connects TRBV2 to TRBJ2-3; a weak D match, TRBD2 (6 bases). This CDR3 region has 12 residues. Trimming removed 8 bases from V and 2 bases from J, with 8 bases in between. Per germline, CDR1 SNHLY and CDR2 FYNNEI. The CDR3 spells CASRGNTDTQYF. The CDR3, as DNA: TGTGCCAGCCGGGGGAACACAGATACGCAGTATTTT.